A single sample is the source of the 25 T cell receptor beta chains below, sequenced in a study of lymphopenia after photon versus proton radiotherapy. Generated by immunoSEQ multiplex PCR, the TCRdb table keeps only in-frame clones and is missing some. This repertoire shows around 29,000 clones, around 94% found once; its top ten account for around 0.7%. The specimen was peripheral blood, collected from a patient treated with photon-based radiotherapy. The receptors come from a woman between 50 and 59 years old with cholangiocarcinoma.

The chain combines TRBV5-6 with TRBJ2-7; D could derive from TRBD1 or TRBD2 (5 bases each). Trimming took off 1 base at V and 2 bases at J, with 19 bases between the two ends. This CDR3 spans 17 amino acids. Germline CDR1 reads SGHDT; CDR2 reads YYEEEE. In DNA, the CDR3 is TGTGCCAGCAGCTTGTTCGAGGGGCAGGTAATAGCCTACGAGCAGTACTTC. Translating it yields CASSLFEGQVIAYEQYF.

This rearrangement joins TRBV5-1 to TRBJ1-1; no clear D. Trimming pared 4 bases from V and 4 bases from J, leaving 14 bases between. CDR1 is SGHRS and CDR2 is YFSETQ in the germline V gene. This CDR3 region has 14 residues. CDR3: CASSPYGQFTEAFF. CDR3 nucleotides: TGCGCCAGCAGCCCGTATGGGCAGTTCACTGAAGCTTTCTTT.

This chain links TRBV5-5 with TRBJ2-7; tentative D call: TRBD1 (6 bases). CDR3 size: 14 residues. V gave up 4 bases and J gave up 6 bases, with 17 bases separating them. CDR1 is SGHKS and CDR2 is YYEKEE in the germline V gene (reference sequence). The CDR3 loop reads CASSPQGRVAEQYF. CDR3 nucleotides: TGTGCCAGCAGCCCACAGGGTCGGGTGGCCGAGCAGTACTTC.

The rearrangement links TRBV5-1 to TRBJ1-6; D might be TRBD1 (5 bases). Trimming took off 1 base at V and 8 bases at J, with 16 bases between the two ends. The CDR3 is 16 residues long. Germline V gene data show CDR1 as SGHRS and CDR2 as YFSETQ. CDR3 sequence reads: CASSLLGAATDSPLHF. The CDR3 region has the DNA TGCGCCAGCAGCTTGTTAGGGGCAGCAACCGATTCACCCCTCCACTTT.

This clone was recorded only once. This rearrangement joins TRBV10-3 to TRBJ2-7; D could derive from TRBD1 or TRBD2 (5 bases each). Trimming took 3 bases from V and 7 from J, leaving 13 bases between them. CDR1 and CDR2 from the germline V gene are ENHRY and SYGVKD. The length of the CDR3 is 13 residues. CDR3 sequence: CAISDLDGAEQYF. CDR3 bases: TGTGCCATCAGTGATCTAGACGGGGCAGAGCAGTACTTC.

The CDR3 DNA reads TGCGCCAGCAGCCGGAGGGGGTTTTCAGAGACTAATGAAAAACTGTTTTTT. This codes for CASSRRGFSETNEKLFF. V usage is TRBV4-1 and J usage is TRBJ1-4, with D maybe TRBD1 (6 bases). There are 17 residues in the CDR3. The germline CDR1 and CDR2 sequences are MGHRA and YSYEKL. V was cut by 4 bases and J by 2 bases, with 17 bases left in between.

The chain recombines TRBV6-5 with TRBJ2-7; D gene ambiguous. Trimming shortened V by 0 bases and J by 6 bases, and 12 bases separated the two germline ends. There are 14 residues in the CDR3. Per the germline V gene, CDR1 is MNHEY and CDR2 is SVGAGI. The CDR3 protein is CASSYSEYPTEQYF. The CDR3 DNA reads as TGTGCCAGCAGTTACTCGGAGTACCCCACCGAGCAGTACTTC.

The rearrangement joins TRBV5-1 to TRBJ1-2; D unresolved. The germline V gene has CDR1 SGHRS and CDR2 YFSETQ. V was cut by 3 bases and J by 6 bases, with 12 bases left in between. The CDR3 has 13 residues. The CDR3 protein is CASSYGPGDGYTF. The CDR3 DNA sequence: TGCGCCAGCAGCTATGGACCGGGAGATGGCTACACCTTC.

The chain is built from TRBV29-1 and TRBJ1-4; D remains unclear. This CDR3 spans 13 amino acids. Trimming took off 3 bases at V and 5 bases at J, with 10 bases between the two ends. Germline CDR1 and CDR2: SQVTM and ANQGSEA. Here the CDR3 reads CSVEPGNNEKLFF. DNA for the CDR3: TGCAGCGTTGAGCCGGGAAACAATGAAAAACTGTTTTTT. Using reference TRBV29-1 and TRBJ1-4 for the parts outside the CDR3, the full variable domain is SAVISQKPSRDICQRGTSLTIQCQVDSQVTMMFWYRQQPGQSLTLIATANQGSEATYESGFVIDKFPISRPNLTFSTLTVSNMSPEDSSIYLCSVEPGNNEKLFFGSGTQLSVL.

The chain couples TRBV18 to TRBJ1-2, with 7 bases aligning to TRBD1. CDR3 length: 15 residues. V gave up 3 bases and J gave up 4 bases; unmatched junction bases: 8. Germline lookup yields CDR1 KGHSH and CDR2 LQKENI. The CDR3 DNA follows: TGTGCCAGCTCACCCGCCGACAGGGCCCCCTATGGCTACACCTTC. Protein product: CASSPADRAPYGYTF. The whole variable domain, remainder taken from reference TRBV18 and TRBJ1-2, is NAGVMQNPRHLVRRRGQEARLRCSPMKGHSHVYWYRQLPEEGLKFMVYLQKENIIDESGMPKERFSAEFPKEGPSILRIQQVVRGDSAAYFCASSPADRAPYGYTFGSGTRLTVV.

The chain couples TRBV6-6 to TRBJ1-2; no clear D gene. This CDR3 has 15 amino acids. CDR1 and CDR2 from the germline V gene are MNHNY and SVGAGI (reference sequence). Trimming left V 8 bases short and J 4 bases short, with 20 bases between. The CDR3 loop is CASLTYALDGYGYTF. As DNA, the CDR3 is TGTGCCAGCCTGACCTATGCATTAGACGGCTATGGCTACACCTTC.

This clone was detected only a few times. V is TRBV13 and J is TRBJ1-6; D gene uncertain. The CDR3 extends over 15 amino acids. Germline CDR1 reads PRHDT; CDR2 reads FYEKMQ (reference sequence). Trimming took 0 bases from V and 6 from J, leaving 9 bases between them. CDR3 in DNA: TGTGCCAGCAGCTTAGGGGGAGGTATTAATTCACCCCTCCACTTT. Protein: CASSLGGGINSPLHF.

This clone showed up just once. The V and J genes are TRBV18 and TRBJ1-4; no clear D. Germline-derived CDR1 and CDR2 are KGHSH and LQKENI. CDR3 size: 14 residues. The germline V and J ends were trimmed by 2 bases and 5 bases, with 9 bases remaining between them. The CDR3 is CASSPSGINEKLFF. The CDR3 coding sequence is TGTGCCAGCTCACCAAGCGGAATAAATGAAAAACTGTTTTTT.

The CDR3 spells CASSVGEGYEQYF. CDR3 DNA sequence: TGTGCCAGCAGCGTAGGGGAAGGGTACGAGCAGTACTTC. V usage is TRBV9 and J usage is TRBJ2-7; D unclear. Germline V lookup: CDR1 SGDLS, CDR2 YYNGEE. The ends were cut back, 0 bases at V and 4 bases at J, with 8 bases in the middle. The CDR3 length is 13 residues.

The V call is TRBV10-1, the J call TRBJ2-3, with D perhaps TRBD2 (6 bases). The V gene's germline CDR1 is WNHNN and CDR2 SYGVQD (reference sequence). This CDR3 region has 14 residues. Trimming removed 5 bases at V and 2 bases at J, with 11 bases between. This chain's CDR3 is CASSRGVNTDTQYF. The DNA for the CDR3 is TGCGCCAGCAGTCGCGGGGTCAACACAGATACGCAGTATTTT.

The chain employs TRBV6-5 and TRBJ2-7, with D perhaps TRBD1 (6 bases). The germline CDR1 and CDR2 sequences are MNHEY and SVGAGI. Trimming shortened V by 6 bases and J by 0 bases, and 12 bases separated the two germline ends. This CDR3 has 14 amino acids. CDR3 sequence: CASRTGLSSYEQYF. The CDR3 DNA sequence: TGTGCCAGCAGGACAGGCCTTTCCTCCTACGAGCAGTACTTC.

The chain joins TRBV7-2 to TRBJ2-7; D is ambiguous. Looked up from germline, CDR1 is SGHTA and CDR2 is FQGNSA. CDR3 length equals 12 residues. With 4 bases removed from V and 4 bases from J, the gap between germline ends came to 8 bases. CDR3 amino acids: CASSSSRYEQYF. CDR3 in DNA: TGTGCCAGCAGCTCGTCTAGATACGAGCAGTACTTC.

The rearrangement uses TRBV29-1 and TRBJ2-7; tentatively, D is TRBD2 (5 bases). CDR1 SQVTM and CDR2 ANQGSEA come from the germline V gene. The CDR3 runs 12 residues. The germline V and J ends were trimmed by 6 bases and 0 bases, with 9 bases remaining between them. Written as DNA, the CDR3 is TGCAGCGTCATCCGGGACTCCTACGAGCAGTACTTC. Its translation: CSVIRDSYEQYF.

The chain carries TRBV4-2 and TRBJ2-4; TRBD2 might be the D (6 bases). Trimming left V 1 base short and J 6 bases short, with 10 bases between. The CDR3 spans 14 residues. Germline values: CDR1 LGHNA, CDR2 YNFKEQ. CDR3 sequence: CASSQGVGGNIQYF. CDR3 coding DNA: TGTGCCAGCAGCCAAGGTGTGGGGGGAAACATTCAGTACTTC.

The CDR3 reads CASSPQGLANTIYF. The DNA of the CDR3 is TGTGCCAGCAGTCCACAGGGGCTTGCAAACACCATATATTTT. The chain joins TRBV7-2 to TRBJ1-3; TRBD1 aligns across 7 bases. The V segment lost 6 bases and the J segment 6 bases; nucleotides outside the gene matches: 8. The germline gives CDR1 SGHTA, CDR2 FQGNSA. The CDR3 runs 14 residues.

CDR3 region: CASDRTGLGEQFF. CDR3 DNA: TGTGCCAGCGATCGGACTGGTCTAGGTGAGCAGTTCTTC. The chain links TRBV9 to TRBJ2-1, with D tentatively TRBD2 (5 bases). The ends were cut back, 7 bases at V and 9 bases at J, with 17 bases in the middle. CDR1 is SGDLS, CDR2 YYNGEE, per germline. The length of the CDR3 is 13 residues.

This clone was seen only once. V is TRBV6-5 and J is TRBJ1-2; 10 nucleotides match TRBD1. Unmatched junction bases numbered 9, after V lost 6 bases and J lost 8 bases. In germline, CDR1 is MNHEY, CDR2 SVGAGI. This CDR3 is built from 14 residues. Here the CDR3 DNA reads TGTGCCAGCAGACCGGCCGGGACAGGGGCGGGCTACACCTTC. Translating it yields CASRPAGTGAGYTF.

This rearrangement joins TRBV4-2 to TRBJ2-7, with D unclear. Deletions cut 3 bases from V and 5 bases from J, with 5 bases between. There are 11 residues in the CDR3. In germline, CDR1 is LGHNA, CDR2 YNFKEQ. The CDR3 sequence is CASSHQDEQYF. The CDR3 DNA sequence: TGTGCCAGCAGCCATCAAGACGAGCAGTACTTC.

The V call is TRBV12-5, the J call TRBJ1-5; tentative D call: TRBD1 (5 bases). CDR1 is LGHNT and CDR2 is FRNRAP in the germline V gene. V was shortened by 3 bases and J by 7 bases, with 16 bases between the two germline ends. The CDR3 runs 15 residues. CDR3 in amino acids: CASGFGGLAGQPQHF. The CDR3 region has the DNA TGTGCTAGTGGTTTCGGGGGGTTGGCTGGGCAGCCCCAGCATTTT.

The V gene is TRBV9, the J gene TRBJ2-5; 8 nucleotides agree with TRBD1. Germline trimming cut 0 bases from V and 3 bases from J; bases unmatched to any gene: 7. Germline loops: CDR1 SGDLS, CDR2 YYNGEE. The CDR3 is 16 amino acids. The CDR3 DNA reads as TGTGCCAGCAGCGTAGGTGGCAGGGGGCAAGAAGAGACCCAGTACTTC. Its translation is CASSVGGRGQEETQYF.